This T cell receptor (beta chain) came from a study of T cell repertoires in cytomegalovirus infection. Whole-study context: HLA-B-restricted CMV epitopes that are well studied were used alongside recently identified HLA-C-restricted ones. General study findings and limits: Of the TCR beta families, the public ones yielded a cumulative frequency that identified carriers of CMV plus the relevant HLA. CMV-specific TCR beta clonotypes restricted by HLA-C were the ones dominating the ex vivo response.

TCRdb recomputed calls from the reads with MiXCR, one row per CDR3 protein. The data hold 450,000 to 600,000 distinct CDR3 sequences, with about 39% observed a single time. This clonotype has a handful of counts. The antigen remains undetermined. Germline assignment: CDR1 SGHAT and CDR2 FQNNGV. There are 14 residues in the CDR3. Deletions cut 5 bases from V and 3 bases from J, with 14 bases between. The sample was cultured PBMCs, taken from culture after CMV antigen stimulation. The chain is built from TRBV11-2 and TRBJ2-7; D possibly corresponds to TRBD1 (6 bases). This sequence was found in a human donor in good health (CMV status not recorded). Some clones in this sample may be carry-over from other donors' samples. Written as DNA, the CDR3 is TGTGCCAGCAGCAACGCCGGGACACACTACGAGCAGTACTTC. Its protein is CASSNAGTHYEQYF.